This T cell receptor (beta chain) is from a study of blood T cell repertoires in COVID-19. The data were produced by immunoSEQ multiplex PCR, yet TCRdb's version contains in-frame clones alone and is incomplete. The table includes 200,000 to 300,000 clones, about 88% detected once. J gave up 9 bases and V 2 bases, and 7 bases lay outside the gene matches. In germline, CDR1 is MNHEY, CDR2 SVGEGT. The CDR3 runs to 14 residues. The chain has TRBV6-2 or TRBV6-3 and TRBJ2-4; 7 nucleotides align to TRBD1. The sample consisted of peripheral blood. This clonotype was sampled from a man younger than 45 with active or convalescent COVID-19. CDR3 nucleotide sequence: TGTGCCAGCAGTTACGGTAGGGGGCCGGGCATTCAGTACTTC. Amino acid sequence: CASSYGRGPGIQYF.